The 8 T cell receptor beta chains below all came from one sample that was sequenced in a study of identical twins. Each CDR3 protein gets one entry after TCRdb re-called the 5' RACE reads with MiXCR. Found here are 420,000 or so distinct CDR3 sequences, roughly 20% of them singletons; the top ten hold roughly an eighth. Specimen: naive T cells sorted from blood. These TCRs come from a man in his forties or fifties in good health.

This clonotype was counted many times. The chain uses TRBV3-1 and TRBJ2-1; no firm D call. The CDR3 runs to 13 residues. Germline V CDR1 and CDR2: LGHDT, YNNKEL (reference sequence). V gave up 0 bases and J gave up 7 bases, with 7 bases separating them. CDR3 in amino acids: CASSQDLENEQFF. DNA for the CDR3: TGTGCCAGCAGCCAAGATCTGGAGAATGAGCAGTTCTTC.

This clonotype came up many times. The chain employs TRBV6-1 and TRBJ2-5; 9 bases align to TRBD1. With 6 bases clipped from V and 3 bases from J, the junction kept 5 bases outside the gene matches. The CDR3 runs to 14 residues. Germline values: CDR1 MNHNS, CDR2 SASEGT. The CDR3 here is CASRPWTGEETQYF. The CDR3 DNA reads as TGTGCCAGCAGACCCTGGACAGGGGAAGAGACCCAGTACTTC.

The rearrangement joins TRBV28 to TRBJ2-1; the D gene is possibly TRBD2 (5 bases). Trimming cost V 0 bases and J 5 bases, with 23 bases left between them. CDR3 length: 19 amino acids. The germline V gene has CDR1 MDHEN and CDR2 SYDVKM. The CDR3 nucleotides read TGTGCCAGCAGTTTATGGCCCCTCGGCGGGCCGAGATTGAACAATGAGCAGTTCTTC. This codes for CASSLWPLGGPRLNNEQFF.

There are a few counts of this clonotype. The chain combines TRBV30 with TRBJ2-7; TRBD1 matches at 8 bases. Germline V gives CDR1 GTSNPN, CDR2 SVGIG (reference sequence). The V segment lost 2 bases and the J segment 5 bases; nucleotides outside the gene matches: 14. The CDR3 runs 16 residues. Here the CDR3 DNA reads TGTGCCTGGAGTCCGGGACAGGCCACGGGATTCGACGAGCAGTACTTC. This encodes CAWSPGQATGFDEQYF.

CDR3 region: CSARPTFERGGDTQYF. In DNA form, the CDR3 reads TGCAGTGCTAGACCCACCTTTGAGCGGGGAGGAGATACGCAGTATTTT. This sequence joins TRBV20-1 and TRBJ2-3; 7 bases agree with TRBD2. The CDR3 runs 16 residues. Germline loops: CDR1 DFQATT, CDR2 SNEGSKA (reference sequence). J gave up 5 bases and V 2 bases, and 13 bases lay outside the gene matches.

The V gene is TRBV11-2, the J gene TRBJ2-1, with TRBD1 identical over 9 bases. This CDR3 comprises 16 residues. Trimming at V came to 9 bases and at J to 1 base, leaving 10 bases not matched to a gene. Germline CDR1 is SGHAT and CDR2 is FQNNGV. The CDR3 region has the DNA TGTGCCAGTACCCCCGGGACAGGGAATTCCTACAATGAGCAGTTCTTC. Translated: CASTPGTGNSYNEQFF.

This clonotype was counted many times. This chain connects TRBV25-1 to TRBJ2-5; possibly TRBD2 for D (6 bases). Germline CDR1 reads MGHDK; CDR2 reads SYGVNS. The length of the CDR3 is 15 residues. Trimming took 3 bases from V and 2 from J, leaving 13 bases between them. In nucleotides, the CDR3 is TGTGCCAGCAGTGACGGGGCGGGAAGTCAAGAGACCCAGTACTTC. Encoded protein: CASSDGAGSQETQYF.

This clonotype was picked up many times. V is TRBV27 and J is TRBJ2-1, with 14 bases aligning to TRBD2. V was pared by 4 bases and J by 8 bases, with 4 bases of the junction left unmatched. The germline V gene encodes CDR1 MNHEY and CDR2 SMNVEV (reference sequence). This CDR3 has 15 amino acids. CDR3 region: CASSSTSGRVYEQFF. The CDR3 DNA reads as TGTGCCAGCAGTTCGACTAGCGGGAGGGTATATGAGCAGTTCTTC.